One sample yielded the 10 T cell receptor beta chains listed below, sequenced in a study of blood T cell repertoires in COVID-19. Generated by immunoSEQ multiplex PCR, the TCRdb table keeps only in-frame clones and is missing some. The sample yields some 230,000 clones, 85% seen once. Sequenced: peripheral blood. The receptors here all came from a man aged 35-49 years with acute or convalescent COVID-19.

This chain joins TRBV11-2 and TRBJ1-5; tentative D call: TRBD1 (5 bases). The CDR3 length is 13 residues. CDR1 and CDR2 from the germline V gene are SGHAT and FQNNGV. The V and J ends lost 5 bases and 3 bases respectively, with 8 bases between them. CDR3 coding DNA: TGTGCCAGCAGCCAGGGCTTCAATCAGCCCCAGCATTTT. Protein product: CASSQGFNQPQHF.

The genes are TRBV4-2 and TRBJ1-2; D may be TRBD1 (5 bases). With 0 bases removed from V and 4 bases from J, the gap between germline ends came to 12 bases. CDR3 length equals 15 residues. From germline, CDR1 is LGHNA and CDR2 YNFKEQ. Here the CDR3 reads CASSQDFQGSYGYTF. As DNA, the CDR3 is TGTGCCAGCAGCCAAGATTTTCAGGGCTCCTATGGCTACACCTTC.

The DNA for the CDR3 is TGTGCCAGTACCCCCGGGGGGGACAAATGGTGGAATGAGCAGTTCTTC. This encodes CASTPGGDKWWNEQFF. The genes are TRBV19 and TRBJ2-1; 8 nucleotides align to TRBD2. Germline loops: CDR1 LNHDA, CDR2 SQIVND (reference sequence). The trim removed 7 bases at V and 7 bases at J, leaving 15 bases unmatched. CDR3 size: 16 residues.

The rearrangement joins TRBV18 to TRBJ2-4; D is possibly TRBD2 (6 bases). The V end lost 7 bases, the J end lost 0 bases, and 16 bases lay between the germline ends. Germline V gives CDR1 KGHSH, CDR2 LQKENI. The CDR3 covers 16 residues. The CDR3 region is CASLSGEPSAKNIQYF. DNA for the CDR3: TGTGCCAGCTTGTCGGGGGAACCCTCAGCCAAAAACATTCAGTACTTC.

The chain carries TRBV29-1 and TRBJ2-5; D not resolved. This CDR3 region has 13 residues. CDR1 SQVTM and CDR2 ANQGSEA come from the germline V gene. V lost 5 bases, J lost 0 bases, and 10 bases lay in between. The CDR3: CSVSSNHQETQYF. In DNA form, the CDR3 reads TGCAGCGTTTCTAGTAACCACCAAGAGACCCAGTACTTC.

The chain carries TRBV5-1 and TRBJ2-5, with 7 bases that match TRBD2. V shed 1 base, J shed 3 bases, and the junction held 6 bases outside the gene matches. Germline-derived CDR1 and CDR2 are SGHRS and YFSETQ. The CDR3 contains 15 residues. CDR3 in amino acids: CASSLTGAGEETQYF. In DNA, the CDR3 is TGCGCCAGCAGCTTGACCGGGGCGGGGGAAGAGACCCAGTACTTC.

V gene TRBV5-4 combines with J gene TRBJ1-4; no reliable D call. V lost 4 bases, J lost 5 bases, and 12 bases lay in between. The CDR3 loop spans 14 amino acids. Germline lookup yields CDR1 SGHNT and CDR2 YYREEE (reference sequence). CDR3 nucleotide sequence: TGTGCCAGCAGCCGTTTCCCGGGGAATGAAAAACTGTTTTTT. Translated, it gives CASSRFPGNEKLFF.

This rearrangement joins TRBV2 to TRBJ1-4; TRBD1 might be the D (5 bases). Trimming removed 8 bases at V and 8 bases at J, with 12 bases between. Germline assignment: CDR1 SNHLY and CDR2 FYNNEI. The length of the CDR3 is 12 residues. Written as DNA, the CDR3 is TGTGCCAGCCTCCGAAGGGGAGAAAAACTGTTTTTT. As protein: CASLRRGEKLFF.

Here the CDR3 reads CASSLGWQKNEKLFF. DNA of the CDR3: TGCGCCAGCAGCTTGGGCTGGCAGAAAAATGAAAAACTGTTTTTT. The chain combines TRBV5-1 with TRBJ1-4; D not certain. Trimming stripped 0 bases from V and 5 bases from J, with 11 bases between. The germline V gene encodes CDR1 SGHRS and CDR2 YFSETQ. The CDR3 consists of 15 residues.

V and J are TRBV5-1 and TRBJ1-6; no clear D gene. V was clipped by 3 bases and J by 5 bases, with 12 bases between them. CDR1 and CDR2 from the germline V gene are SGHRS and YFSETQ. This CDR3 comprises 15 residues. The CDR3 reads CASSWAGRDNSPLHF. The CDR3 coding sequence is TGCGCCAGCAGCTGGGCCGGGCGGGATAATTCACCCCTCCACTTT.